A single sample is the source of the 7 T cell receptor beta chains below, sequenced in a study of CD8 T cells in Susac syndrome. It was with random hexamers that roughly 0.5 to 1 ug RNA was reverse transcribed. TCRdb ran MiXCR on the immunoSEQ multiplex PCR reads and lists one entry per CDR3 protein. The sample contains 150,000 to 200,000 distinct CDR3 sequences, around 94% of which appear only once. Sequenced material: CD4+ T cells from PBMCs. Every receptor here comes from a human donor with multiple sclerosis.

The chain couples TRBV11-2 to TRBJ1-1; a weak D match, TRBD1 (5 bases). The germline CDR1 and CDR2 sequences are SGHAT and FQNNGV. This CDR3 spans 13 amino acids. Deletions cut 6 bases from V and 6 bases from J, with 14 bases between. The CDR3 reads CASRLEGPAEAFF. The CDR3, as DNA: TGTGCCAGCAGGCTGGAGGGGCCCGCTGAAGCTTTCTTT. The full variable domain, its missing parts supplied by reference TRBV11-2 and TRBJ1-1, is EAGVAQSPRYKIIEKRQSVAFWCNPISGHATLYWYQQILGQGPKLLIQFQNNGVVDDSQLPKDRFSAERLKGVDSTLKIQPAKLEDSAVYLCASRLEGPAEAFFGQGTRLTVV.

The rearrangement uses TRBV5-6 and TRBJ1-1; D is ambiguous. Trimming took 6 bases from V and 0 from J, leaving 9 bases between them. The CDR3 sequence is 13 residues long. The V gene's germline CDR1 is SGHDT and CDR2 YYEEEE. CDR3 residues: CASISYLNTEAFF. Here the CDR3 DNA reads TGTGCCAGCATAAGCTATTTGAACACTGAAGCTTTCTTT. Based on the CDR3 plus reference TRBV5-6 and TRBJ1-1, the full variable domain is DAGVTQSPTHLIKTRGQQVTLRCSPKSGHDTVSWYQQALGQGPQFIFQYYEEEERQRGNFPDRFSGHQFPNYSSELNVNALLLGDSALYLCASISYLNTEAFFGQGTRLTVV.

This chain links TRBV20-1 with TRBJ2-5, with 9 bases identical to TRBD2. This CDR3 has 12 amino acids. Per the germline V gene, CDR1 is DFQATT and CDR2 is SNEGSKA (reference sequence). CDR3 residues: CSFSGGQETQYF. For the CDR3, the DNA is TGCAGCTTTAGCGGGGGCCAAGAGACCCAGTACTTC.

The chain uses TRBV15 and TRBJ1-2; no reliable D call. The CDR3 consists of 13 residues. Trimming left V 0 bases short and J 2 bases short, with 4 bases between. Germline CDR1 and CDR2: LNHNV and YYDKDF (reference sequence). CDR3 DNA: TGTGCCACCAGCAGAGACGGGAACTATGGCTACACCTTC. Protein product: CATSRDGNYGYTF.

The CDR3 DNA reads TGTGCCAGAGGGACTGGGAACTCTGGGGCCAACGTCCTGACTTTC. This sequence encodes CARGTGNSGANVLTF. The V gene is TRBV2, the J gene TRBJ2-6; D may be TRBD2 (6 bases). The V end was cut by 9 bases, the J end by 0 bases, with 12 bases between. The germline CDR1 and CDR2 sequences are SNHLY and FYNNEI. The CDR3 is 15 amino acids. Drawing the rest from reference TRBV2 and TRBJ2-6, the complete variable domain is EPEVTQTPSHQVTQMGQEVILRCVPISNHLYFYWYRQILGQKVEFLVSFYNNEISEKSEIFDDQFSVERPDGSNFTLKIRSTKLEDSAMYFCARGTGNSGANVLTFGAGSRLTVL.

The chain combines TRBV7-2 with TRBJ2-1; perhaps TRBD2 as D (5 bases). The CDR3 is made up of 15 amino acids. Germline loops: CDR1 SGHTA, CDR2 FQGNSA. V dropped 2 bases and J dropped 4 bases, with 12 bases sitting between them. This CDR3 is CASSLMPAVYNEQFF. The CDR3 DNA sequence: TGTGCCAGCAGCTTAATGCCAGCGGTTTACAATGAGCAGTTCTTC.

The V and J genes are TRBV7-7 and TRBJ2-5; no reliable D call. Looked up from germline, CDR1 is SSHAT and CDR2 is FNYEAQ (reference sequence). Between the trimmed V and J ends, which lost 3 bases and 0 bases, there was a span of 8 bases. CDR3 length: 14 residues. CDR3 bases: TGTGCCAGCAGCTTTAAACCGTACCAAGAGACCCAGTACTTC. It specifies CASSFKPYQETQYF.